This record looks at one T cell receptor beta chain sequence and its context. These data originate in a study of blood T cell repertoires in COVID-19. On the study more broadly: Sites across the United States, Italy and Spain contributed samples from acute and convalescent COVID-19. T cells, B-cell-depleted T cells, or PBMCs supplied cDNA or gDNA.

In the source study's methods: Amplifying reference gene primers gave estimates of nucleated cell counts. Repertoires were generated with immunoSEQ multiplex PCR, while TCRdb's copy carries only in-frame clones and drops some. D and trimming were read from the DNA, whereas the V and J calls and clone size are those reported in that table. The repertoire holds 200,000 to 250,000 clones, with less than 85% as singletons. This CDR3 spans 13 amino acids. Germline V gives CDR1 SGDLS, CDR2 YYNGEE. The V gene lost 2 bases and the J gene lost 4 bases, with 9 bases spanning the gap. What was sequenced was peripheral blood. This sequence joins TRBV9 and TRBJ2-5; weak D call: TRBD2 (6 bases). The sequence derives from a woman aged 70-85 years with acute or convalescent COVID-19. In DNA, the CDR3 is TGTGCCAGCAGCGTCCGGGGAGGAGAGACCCAGTACTTC. As protein: CASSVRGGETQYF. The full variable domain, its missing parts supplied by reference TRBV9 and TRBJ2-5, is DSGVTQTPKHLITATGQRVTLRCSPRSGDLSVYWYQQSLDQGLQFLIQYYNGEERAKGNILERFSAQQFPDLHSELNLSSLELGDSALYFCASSVRGGETQYFGPGTRLLVL.